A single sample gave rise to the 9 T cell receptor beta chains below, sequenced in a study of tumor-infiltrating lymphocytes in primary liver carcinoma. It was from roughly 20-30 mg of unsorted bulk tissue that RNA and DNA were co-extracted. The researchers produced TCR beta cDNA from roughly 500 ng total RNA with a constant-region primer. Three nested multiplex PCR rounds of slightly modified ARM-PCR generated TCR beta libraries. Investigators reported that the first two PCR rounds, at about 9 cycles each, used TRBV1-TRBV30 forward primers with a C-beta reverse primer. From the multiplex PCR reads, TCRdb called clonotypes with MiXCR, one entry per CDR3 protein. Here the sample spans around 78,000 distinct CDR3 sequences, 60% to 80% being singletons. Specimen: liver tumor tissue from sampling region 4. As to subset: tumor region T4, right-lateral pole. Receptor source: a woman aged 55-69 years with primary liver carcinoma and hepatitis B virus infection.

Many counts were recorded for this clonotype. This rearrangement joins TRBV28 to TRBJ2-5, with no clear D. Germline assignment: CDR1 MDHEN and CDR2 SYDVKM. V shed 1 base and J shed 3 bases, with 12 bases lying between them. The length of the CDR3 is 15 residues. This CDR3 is CASSLLSAGKETQYF. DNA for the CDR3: TGTGCCAGCAGTTTATTAAGTGCTGGTAAAGAGACCCAGTACTTC.

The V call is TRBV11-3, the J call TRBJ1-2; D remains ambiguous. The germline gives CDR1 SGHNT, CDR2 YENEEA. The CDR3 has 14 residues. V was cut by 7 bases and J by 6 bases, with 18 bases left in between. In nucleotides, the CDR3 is TGTGCCAGCAATTTAGCGACGGTTCATGATGGCTACACCTTC. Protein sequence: CASNLATVHDGYTF.

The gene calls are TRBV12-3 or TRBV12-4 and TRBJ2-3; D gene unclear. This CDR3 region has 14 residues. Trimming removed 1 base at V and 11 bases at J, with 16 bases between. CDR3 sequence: CASSLGGLESKQYF. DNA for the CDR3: TGTGCCAGCAGTTTAGGCGGCCTAGAATCTAAGCAGTATTTT.

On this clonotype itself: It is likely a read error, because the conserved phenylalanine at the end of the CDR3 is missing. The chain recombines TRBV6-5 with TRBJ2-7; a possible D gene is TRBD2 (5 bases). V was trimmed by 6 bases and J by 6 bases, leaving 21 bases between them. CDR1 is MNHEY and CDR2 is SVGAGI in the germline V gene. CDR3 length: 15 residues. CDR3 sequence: CASSAATGRYFEQYL. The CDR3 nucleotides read TGTGCCAGCAGCGCGGCGACGGGAAGGTACTTCGAGCAGTACTTA.

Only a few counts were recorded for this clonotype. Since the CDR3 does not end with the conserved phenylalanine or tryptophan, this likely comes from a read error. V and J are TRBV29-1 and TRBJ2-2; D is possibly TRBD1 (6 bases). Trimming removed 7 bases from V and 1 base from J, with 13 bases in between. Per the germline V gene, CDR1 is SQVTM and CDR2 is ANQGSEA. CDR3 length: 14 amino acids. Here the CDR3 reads CSATGILNTGELFL. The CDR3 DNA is TGCAGCGCAACAGGGATTCTGAACACCGGGGAGCTGTTTTTA.

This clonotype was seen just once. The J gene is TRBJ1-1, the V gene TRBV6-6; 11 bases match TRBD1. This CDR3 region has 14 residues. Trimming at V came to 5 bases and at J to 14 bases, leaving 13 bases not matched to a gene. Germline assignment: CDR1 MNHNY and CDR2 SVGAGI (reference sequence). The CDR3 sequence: CASSPGTGGPETFF. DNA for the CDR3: TGTGCCAGCAGTCCCGGGACAGGGGGGCCCGAAACCTTCTTT.

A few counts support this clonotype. CDR3 sequence: CASMTVFGYGYTF. The CDR3 nucleotides are TGTGCCAGCATGACCGTTTTTGGTTATGGCTACACCTTC. This chain links TRBV2 with TRBJ1-2; D uncertain. Germline CDR1 is SNHLY and CDR2 is FYNNEI. Trimming stripped 7 bases from V and 5 bases from J, with 14 bases between. The CDR3 spans 13 residues.

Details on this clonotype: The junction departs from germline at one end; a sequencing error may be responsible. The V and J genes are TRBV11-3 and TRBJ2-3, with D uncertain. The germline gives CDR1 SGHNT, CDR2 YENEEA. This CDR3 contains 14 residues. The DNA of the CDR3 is TGTGCCAGCACCTTAGGTCCGTCCAGTTTCACCCCCTTTTTC. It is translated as CASTLGPSSFTPFF.

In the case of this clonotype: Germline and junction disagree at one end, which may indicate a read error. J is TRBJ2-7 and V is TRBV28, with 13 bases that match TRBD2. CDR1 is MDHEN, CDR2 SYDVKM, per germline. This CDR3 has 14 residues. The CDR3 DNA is TGTGTCAGCAGTCCCTATACTAGCGGGAGGGCCCAGTACTTC. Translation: CVSSPYTSGRAQYF.